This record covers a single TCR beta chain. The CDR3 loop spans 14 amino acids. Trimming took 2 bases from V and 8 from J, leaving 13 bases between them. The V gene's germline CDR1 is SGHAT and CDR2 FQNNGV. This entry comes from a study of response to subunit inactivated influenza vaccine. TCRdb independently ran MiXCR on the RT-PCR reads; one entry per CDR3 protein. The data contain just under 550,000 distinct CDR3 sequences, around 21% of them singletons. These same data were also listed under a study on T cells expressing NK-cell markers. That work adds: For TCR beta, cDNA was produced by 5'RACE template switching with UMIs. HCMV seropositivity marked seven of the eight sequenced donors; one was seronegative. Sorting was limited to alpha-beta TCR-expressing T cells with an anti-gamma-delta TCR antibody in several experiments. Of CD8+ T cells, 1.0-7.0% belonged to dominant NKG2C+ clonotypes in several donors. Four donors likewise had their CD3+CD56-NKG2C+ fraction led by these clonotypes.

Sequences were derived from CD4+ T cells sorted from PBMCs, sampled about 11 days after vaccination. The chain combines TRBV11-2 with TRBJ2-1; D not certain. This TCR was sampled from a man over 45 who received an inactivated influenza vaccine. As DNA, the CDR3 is TGTGCCAGCAGCTTACGGCAGAAACTGGATGAGCAGTTCTTC. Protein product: CASSLRQKLDEQFF.